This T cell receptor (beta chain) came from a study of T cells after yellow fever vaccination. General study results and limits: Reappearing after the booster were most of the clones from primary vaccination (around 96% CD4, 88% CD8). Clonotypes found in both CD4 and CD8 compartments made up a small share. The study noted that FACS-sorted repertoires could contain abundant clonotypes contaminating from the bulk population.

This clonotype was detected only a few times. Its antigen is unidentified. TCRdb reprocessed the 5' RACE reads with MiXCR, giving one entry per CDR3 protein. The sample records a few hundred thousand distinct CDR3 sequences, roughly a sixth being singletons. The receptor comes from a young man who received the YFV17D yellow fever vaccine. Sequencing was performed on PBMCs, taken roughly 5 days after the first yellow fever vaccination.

The DNA of the CDR3 is TGTGCCAGCAGCGCAGGACTAGCGGCCTACGAGCAGTACTTC. Translation: CASSAGLAAYEQYF. This rearrangement joins TRBV11-2 to TRBJ2-7, with 10 bases fitting TRBD2. V lost 5 bases to trimming and J lost 2 bases; unmatched junction nucleotides: 3. CDR1 is SGHAT, CDR2 FQNNGV, per germline. The CDR3 is made up of 14 amino acids.